The sequence of this TCR beta chain was determined in a study of T cell responses to AZD1222 COVID-19 vaccine. Findings and caveats of the study: AZD1222 recipients seropositive at baseline numbered only six or seven.

The method was immunoSEQ multiplex PCR; TCRdb's version includes in-frame clones alone and lacks a portion of them. Of about 120,000 clones in the sample, about nine tenths were seen once. The CDR3 loop spans 15 amino acids. CDR1 and CDR2 from the germline V gene are SGHVS and FQNEAQ. As for this clone: Its antigen is unknown. At one boundary the junction diverges from the germline segment, which might be a read error. Other nucleotide sequences in the sample specify the same CDR3.

The receptor was isolated from an adult who received the MenACWY meningococcal vaccine as a control. The chain has TRBV7-8 and TRBJ2-3; the D gene could be TRBD1 or TRBD2 (5 bases each). Specimen: peripheral blood, collected 28 days after the second dose of the MenACWY control vaccine. The CDR3 loop is CASRTRGFSTDTQYF. The CDR3 DNA sequence: TGCGCCAGCAGAACGAGGGGATTCAGCACAGATACGCAGTATTTT.